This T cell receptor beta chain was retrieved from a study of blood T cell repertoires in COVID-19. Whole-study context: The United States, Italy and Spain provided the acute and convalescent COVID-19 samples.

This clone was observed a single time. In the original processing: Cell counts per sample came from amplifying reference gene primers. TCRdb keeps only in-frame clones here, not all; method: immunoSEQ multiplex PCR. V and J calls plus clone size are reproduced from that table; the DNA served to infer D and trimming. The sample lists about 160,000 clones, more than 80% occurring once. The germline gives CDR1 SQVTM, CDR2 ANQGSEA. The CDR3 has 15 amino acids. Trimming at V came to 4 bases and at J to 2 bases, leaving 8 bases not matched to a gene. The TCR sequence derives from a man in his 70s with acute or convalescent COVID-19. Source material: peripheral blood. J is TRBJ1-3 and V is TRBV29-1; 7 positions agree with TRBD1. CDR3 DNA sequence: TGCAGCGTTGCCGGGTGGCAGGGGGCTGGAAACACCATATATTTT. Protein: CSVAGWQGAGNTIYF.